The next 14 T cell receptor beta chains were all read from a single sample in a study of cytomegalovirus exposure and HLA in healthy donors. The PCR contained 60 Vbeta and 13 Jbeta primers. Repertoires were generated with immunoSEQ multiplex PCR, while TCRdb's copy carries only in-frame clones and drops some. The data show around 94,000 clones, around 78% seen once. What was sequenced was PBMCs. The receptors here all came from a man between 40 and 49 years old in good health and CMV-seronegative.

The chain carries TRBV7-3 and TRBJ1-2; TRBD1 agrees at 11 bases. The CDR3 extends over 16 amino acids. With V trimmed by 1 base and J by 7 bases, 8 bases remained unmatched. Looked up from germline, CDR1 is SGHTA and CDR2 is FQGTGA. The CDR3 sequence is CASSLIGGGQGAGYTF. CDR3 DNA: TGTGCCAGCAGCTTAATAGGTGGAGGACAGGGGGCTGGCTACACCTTC.

The chain carries TRBV4-3 and TRBJ2-6; weak D call: TRBD2 (5 bases). V was trimmed by 6 bases and J by 1 base, leaving 16 bases between them. CDR3 length: 17 residues. Germline loops: CDR1 LGHNA, CDR2 YSLEER. CDR3 DNA: TGCGCCAGCAGTAGAGGGCCCGATCTTTCTGGGGCCAACGTCCTGACTTTC. It codes for CASSRGPDLSGANVLTF.

This clone has a handful of counts. V is TRBV11-2 and J is TRBJ2-2, with TRBD1 identical over 11 bases. The trim removed 2 bases at V and 6 bases at J, leaving 5 bases unmatched. CDR3 length: 16 residues. Germline assignment: CDR1 SGHAT and CDR2 FQNNGV. The CDR3 reads CASSLQPGQGAGELFF. CDR3 in DNA: TGTGCCAGCAGCTTACAACCGGGACAGGGGGCCGGGGAGCTGTTTTTT.

This chain uses TRBV7-2 with TRBJ2-5, with a weak D call TRBD1 (5 bases). From germline, CDR1 is SGHTA and CDR2 FQGNSA. The V and J ends lost 5 bases and 1 base respectively, with 17 bases between them. This CDR3 region has 16 residues. The DNA of the CDR3 is TGTGCCAGCAGCCCTGGGGCCTACTCAAGCCAAGAGACCCAGTACTTC. Its protein product is CASSPGAYSSQETQYF.

The rearrangement uses TRBV10-3 and TRBJ2-5, with TRBD2 as a possible D gene (5 bases). Trimming cost V 11 bases and J 2 bases, with 15 bases left between them. This CDR3 is 13 amino acids long. CDR1 and CDR2 (germline): ENHRY, SYGVKD. The CDR3 loop reads CAAAPRGQETQYF. The CDR3 nucleotides are TGTGCCGCCGCCCCTCGGGGACAAGAGACCCAGTACTTC.

On this clone itself: Germline is not matched at one junction end, which may reflect a read error. CDR3 region: CASSTGTGGFF. The DNA for the CDR3 is TGTGCCAGCAGCACCGGGACAGGGGGTTTCTTC. This chain uses TRBV11-1 with TRBJ1-2, with 11 bases matching TRBD1. The length of the CDR3 is 11 residues. In germline, CDR1 is SGHAT, CDR2 FQDESV (reference sequence).

This chain connects TRBV4-1 to TRBJ1-4; D call uncertain. Germline values: CDR1 MGHRA, CDR2 YSYEKL. With 3 bases removed from V and 7 bases from J, the gap between germline ends came to 18 bases. The CDR3 is made up of 16 amino acids. CDR3 amino acids: CASSQATAQRAEKLFF. DNA of the CDR3: TGCGCCAGCAGCCAGGCAACGGCTCAGCGGGCTGAAAAACTGTTTTTT.

The sample holds a few counts of this clone. The chain employs TRBV6-5 and TRBJ2-1; the D is unclear. This CDR3 has 14 residues. V was cut by 5 bases and J by 7 bases, with 15 bases left in between. Germline values: CDR1 MNHEY, CDR2 SVGAGI. The CDR3 here is CASSPDGVRNEQFF. CDR3 bases: TGTGCCAGCAGTCCAGACGGAGTGCGGAATGAGCAGTTCTTC.

This sequence joins TRBV28 and TRBJ1-2; tentative D call: TRBD1 (5 bases). The V gene lost 7 bases and the J gene lost 4 bases, with 16 bases spanning the gap. Germline CDR1 MDHEN, CDR2 SYDVKM. This CDR3 contains 14 residues. The CDR3 loop reads CASTPTDIGYGYTF. The CDR3 nucleotides read TGTGCCAGCACCCCTACGGACATTGGCTATGGCTACACCTTC.

This clone was seen a single time. This chain connects TRBV4-3 to TRBJ1-6; 8 bases agree with TRBD1. V shed 3 bases and J 9 bases; nucleotides not matched to a gene: 13. Germline lookup yields CDR1 LGHNA and CDR2 YSLEER. CDR3 length: 17 amino acids. CDR3 loop: CASSQVWTGFYLSPLHF. The CDR3 coding sequence is TGCGCCAGCAGCCAGGTATGGACAGGGTTTTATCTTTCACCCCTCCACTTT.

The V and J genes are TRBV19 and TRBJ1-2; TRBD1 is a possible D gene (6 bases). This CDR3 has 12 amino acids. Germline V gene lookup returns CDR1 LNHDA and CDR2 SQIVND (reference sequence). The germline V and J ends were trimmed by 4 bases and 8 bases, with 11 bases remaining between them. The CDR3 DNA follows: TGTGCCAGTAGTAGAATAACAGGGGGCTACACCTTC. This gives the protein CASSRITGGYTF.

The chain links TRBV7-8 to TRBJ2-1; TRBD2 matches at 10 bases. Germline values: CDR1 SGHVS, CDR2 FQNEAQ. The CDR3 is made up of 17 amino acids. Trimming took 2 bases from V and 9 from J; bases not matched to a gene: 13. CDR3 nucleotide sequence: TGTGCCAGCAGCTTATTATTCCGGCTAGCGGGGGTTTGTGAGCAGTTCTTC. Translating gives CASSLLFRLAGVCEQFF.

The rearrangement links TRBV29-1 to TRBJ2-7; 7 positions match TRBD1. Germline trimming cut 1 base from V and 2 bases from J; bases unmatched to any gene: 8. CDR3 length equals 15 residues. Germline lookup yields CDR1 SQVTM and CDR2 ANQGSEA. DNA for the CDR3: TGCAGCGTTGAAGGCGCAGGGGGTTTACCCTACGAGCAGTACTTC. It encodes CSVEGAGGLPYEQYF.

The chain carries TRBV13 and TRBJ2-3, with TRBD1 identical over 7 bases. This CDR3 spans 12 amino acids. The V gene end was trimmed by 4 bases and the J gene end by 6 bases; junction bases not matched to a gene: 1. Germline V gene lookup returns CDR1 PRHDT and CDR2 FYEKMQ (reference sequence). The chain's CDR3 is CASSSTGDTQYF. The CDR3 nucleotides read TGTGCCAGCAGCTCGACAGGGGATACGCAGTATTTT.